This T cell receptor beta chain was recovered during a study of siplizumab effects on memory and regulatory T cells. Findings of the study overall: There appeared to be greater diversity in naive T cells than in memory cells, and naive T cells seemed major contributors to the alloresponse.

Some clones are missing from TCRdb's copy, which holds only in-frame ones; the method was immunoSEQ multiplex PCR. The sample holds 100,000 or so clones, about 92% seen once. Concerning this clone itself: The antigen remains unidentified.

The length of the CDR3 is 15 residues. V lost 6 bases and J lost 4, with 18 bases in between. Germline V gives CDR1 MNHNS, CDR2 SASEGT. This sequence joins TRBV6-1 and TRBJ1-1, with D perhaps TRBD1 (6 bases). The sample consisted of Tregs sorted from blood. This TCR was recovered from a human donor in good health. The CDR3 region has the DNA TGTGCCAGCAGGGCTGGTTGGGGGCGCATCACTGAAGCTTTCTTT. This encodes CASRAGWGRITEAFF.